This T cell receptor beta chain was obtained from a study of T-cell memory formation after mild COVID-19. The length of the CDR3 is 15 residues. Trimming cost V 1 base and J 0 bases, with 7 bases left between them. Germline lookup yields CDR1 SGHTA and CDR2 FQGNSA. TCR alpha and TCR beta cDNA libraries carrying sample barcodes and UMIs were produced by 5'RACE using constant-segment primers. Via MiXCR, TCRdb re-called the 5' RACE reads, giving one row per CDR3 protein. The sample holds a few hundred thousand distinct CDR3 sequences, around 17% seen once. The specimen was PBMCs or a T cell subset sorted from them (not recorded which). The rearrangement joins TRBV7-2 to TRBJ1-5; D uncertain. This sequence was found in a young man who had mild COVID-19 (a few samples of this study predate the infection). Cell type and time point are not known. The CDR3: CASSLVRNSNQPQHF. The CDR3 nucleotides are TGTGCCAGCAGCTTAGTTCGGAATAGCAATCAGCCCCAGCATTTT.